This TCR beta chain was identified during a study of blood T cell repertoires in COVID-19. Study overall: In each case, the material was cDNA or gDNA derived from T cells, B-cell-depleted T cells, or PBMCs.

This clone was seen just once. The germline gives CDR1 ENHRY, CDR2 SYGVKD. The CDR3 has 15 amino acids. V shed 6 bases and J 9 bases; nucleotides not matched to a gene: 14. Per the authors' pipeline: Researchers report that nucleated cell counts were estimated from reference gene primer amplification. Data came from immunoSEQ multiplex PCR; TCRdb stores just in-frame clones and leaves some out. V and J calls and clone size come straight from that table; D and trimming were deduced from the DNA. The table has around 250,000 clones, roughly 84% seen once. This sequence was found in a man aged 45-65 years with active or convalescent COVID-19. The V gene is TRBV10-3, the J gene TRBJ2-1, with TRBD2 identical over 7 bases. Specimen: peripheral blood. CDR3 protein: CAIRPALAREGEQFF. CDR3 nucleotides: TGTGCCATCAGACCTGCACTAGCGAGGGAGGGTGAGCAGTTCTTC.